This TCR beta chain derives from a study of identifying expanded T cells in peripheral blood. As concerns this clone: Its antigen is still unknown.

The CDR3 contains 15 residues. The V and J ends lost 3 bases and 1 base respectively, with 10 bases between them. From germline, CDR1 is SGDLS and CDR2 YYNGEE. No infections or other immune events were documented during collection. The method was immunoSEQ multiplex PCR; TCRdb's version includes in-frame clones alone and lacks a portion of them. The table shows about 78,000 clones, with almost 85% occurring only once. Study results and limitations: Across healthy donors, higher total template counts meant significantly greater approximately 2-week count variance.

The rearrangement uses TRBV9 and TRBJ1-4; D is ambiguous. Sequencing was carried out using blood. The TCR was taken from a person aged 18-70 years in good health. This chain's CDR3 is CASSASPGTNEKLFF. The CDR3 nucleotides are TGTGCCAGCAGCGCGAGCCCGGGAACTAATGAAAAACTGTTTTTT.